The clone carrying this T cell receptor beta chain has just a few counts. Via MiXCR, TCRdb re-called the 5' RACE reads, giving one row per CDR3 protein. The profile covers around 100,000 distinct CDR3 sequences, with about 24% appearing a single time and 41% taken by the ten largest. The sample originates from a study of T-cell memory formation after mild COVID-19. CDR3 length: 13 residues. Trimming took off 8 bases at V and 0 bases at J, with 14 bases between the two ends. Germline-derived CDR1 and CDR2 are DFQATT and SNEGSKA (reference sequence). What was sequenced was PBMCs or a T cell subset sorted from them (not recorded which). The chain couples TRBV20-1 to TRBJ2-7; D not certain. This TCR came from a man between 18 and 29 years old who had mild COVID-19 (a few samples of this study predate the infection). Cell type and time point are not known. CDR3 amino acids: CSILVVNSYEQYF. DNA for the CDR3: TGCAGTATTCTCGTAGTCAACTCCTACGAGCAGTACTTC.